This record covers a single T cell receptor (beta chain). Its target is unknown. Pooling of second doses given at about 4 or about 12 weeks was done. The source of the sample is a study of T cell responses to AZD1222 COVID-19 vaccine. Trimming cost V 1 base and J 2 bases; bases outside gene matches: 2. From germline, CDR1 is LNHNV and CDR2 YYDKDF (reference sequence). The CDR3 is 15 residues long. The method was immunoSEQ multiplex PCR; TCRdb's version includes in-frame clones alone and lacks a portion of them. The data hold 140,000 to 150,000 clones, with about 93% observed a single time. Study-level findings and limits: The study found vaccine-associated CD4 TCRs spanning spike, dominant at 160-218 and 743-854.

The receptor comes from an adult who received the AZD1222 COVID-19 vaccine. Specimen: peripheral blood, collected 28 days after the second AZD1222 dose. The chain couples TRBV15 to TRBJ1-3, with TRBD1 matching over 7 bases. The DNA for the CDR3 is TGTGCCACCAGCAGAGCCGGGACAGCTGGAAACACCATATATTTT. Translated, it gives CATSRAGTAGNTIYF. Combining the CDR3 with reference TRBV15 and TRBJ1-3 gives the whole variable domain DAMVIQNPRYQVTQFGKPVTLSCSQTLNHNVMYWYQQKSSQAPKLLFHYYDKDFNNEADTPDNFQSRRPNTSFCFLDIRSPGLGDTAMYLCATSRAGTAGNTIYFGEGSWLTVV.